In its sample, the clone carrying this T cell receptor beta chain was seen once. TCRdb's table, derived via immunoSEQ multiplex PCR, lists solely in-frame clones and lacks some. The sample has over 140,000 clones; 70% to 90% are singletons. This sample is part of a study of cytotoxic CD8 clonotypes in ibrutinib-treated CLL. The CDR3 has 14 amino acids. Germline V gene sequence: CDR1 GTSNPN, CDR2 SVGIG (reference sequence). V was cut by 5 bases and J by 0 bases, with 11 bases left in between. This TCR was sampled from a human donor with chronic lymphocytic leukemia. The genes are TRBV30 and TRBJ1-5, with D unclear. Sequenced here: PBMCs, sampled after 36 months of ibrutinib treatment. The CDR3 DNA reads TGTGCCTGGGGGTGGGTTAGTAGCAATCAGCCCCAGCATTTT. Protein product: CAWGWVSSNQPQHF.